This TCR beta chain was documented in a study of Ad26.COV2.S vaccination and SARS-CoV-2 variants. Study as a whole: Vaccine-arm donor from the placebo-controlled COV1001 Ad26.COV2.S trial. Ad26.COV2.S, an intramuscular injection, was given once or twice 56 days apart. Broader study findings: The authors reported substantial breadth in spike-specific CD8+ and CD4+ T cell responses after vaccination.

This clone has at least ten counts. Its antigen is unidentified. CDR3 size: 16 residues. Looked up from germline, CDR1 is SGHVS and CDR2 is FQNEAQ. Trimming took off 1 base at V and 0 bases at J, with 10 bases between the two ends. Repertoires were generated with immunoSEQ multiplex PCR, while TCRdb's copy carries only in-frame clones and drops some. The table lists approximately 400,000 clones, approximately 85% of them singletons. This sample's treatment: about 20 received Ad26.COV2.S at low or high dose, single or two shots; 5 received placebo; per-sample allocation not given. After the first vaccine or placebo injection, samples were drawn on day 63. Aged 18-55 years, donor was enrolled in Boston in the early 2020s.

Sequences were derived from peripheral blood, sampled in a trial of Ad26.COV2.S vaccine versus placebo. This chain uses TRBV7-8 with TRBJ1-3; D remains ambiguous. This TCR was sampled from a person between 18 and 60 years old who received the Ad26.COV2.S COVID-19 vaccine or a placebo. This chain's CDR3 is CASSLVTPDSGNTIYF. The CDR3 DNA follows: TGTGCCAGCAGCTTAGTAACACCCGACTCTGGAAACACCATATATTTT.